This TCR beta chain was identified in a study of metastatic and nonmetastatic thyroid tumors (dated by TCRdb to about 2020). About the full investigation: The researchers compared repertoires between peripheral blood samples and tumor or nodule tissue samples from patients with malignant or benign thyroid disease. Points the paper makes about the study in general: TCR beta diversity was reported as significantly higher in malignant tumors than in benign nodules, in both blood and tumor samples.

The CDR3 contains 15 residues, cysteine and phenylalanine counted. Only the CDR3 region is kept as DNA, spanning 45 bases read in frame from base 1. According to the germline V gene (reference sequence), CDR1 reads MNHEY and CDR2 reads SMNVEV. V has 8 bases trimmed and J has 4 bases trimmed; junction bases matching no gene number 11. This clone has only a few counts. This clone's antigen is unknown. Within one base of it there is no much larger clone, and no base qualities were kept. Before undergoing thyroid surgery, none of the patients had been given any kind of treatment. The study retrospectively analysed patient clinical samples collected from about 2012 to 2018 using T-cell receptor beta sequencing. Libraries came from PCR. The listed sequencing device is Illumina HiSeq 4000. High-throughput sequencing was used to profile the CDR3 region of the TCR beta-chain in every patient. Processing in the source paper ran as follows. A classifier to discriminate distant-metastatic papillary thyroid cancer patients was built from CDR3 differences across clinicopathological groups. The Shannon index was used to measure repertoire diversity, and the Morisita-Horn index was used to measure how similar tumor and blood repertoires were. The public reads were reanalyzed by TCRdb: fastp trimming at Q25, MiXCR alignment, in-frame beta chains only. These V and J calls are TCRdb output, not the study's own analysis. The sample table records roughly 5,900 clones; roughly 25% of these occur just once. The leading ten clones occupy around 10% of the sample.

The source material was adjacent normal tissue. This clonotype was sampled from a male donor with papillary thyroid cancer or a benign thyroid nodule (not recorded which). Some clones in this sample may be carry-over from other donors' samples. This chain is built from TRBV27 and TRBJ1-1; 9 bases in the middle match TRBD1. The CDR3 protein is CASGDLDRGATEAFF. The bases are TGTGCCAGCGGTGACTTGGACAGGGGTGCCACTGAAGCTTTCTTT.